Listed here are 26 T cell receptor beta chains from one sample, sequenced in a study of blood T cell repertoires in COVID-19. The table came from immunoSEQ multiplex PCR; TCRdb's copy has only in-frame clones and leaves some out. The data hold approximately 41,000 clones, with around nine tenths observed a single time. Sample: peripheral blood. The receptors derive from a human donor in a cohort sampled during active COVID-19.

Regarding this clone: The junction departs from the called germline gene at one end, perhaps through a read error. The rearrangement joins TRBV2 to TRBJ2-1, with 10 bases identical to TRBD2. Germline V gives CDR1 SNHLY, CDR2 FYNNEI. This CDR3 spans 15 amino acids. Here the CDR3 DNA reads TGTGCCAGCAGGGAAGCGGGAGGGCCGTTCAATGAGCAGTTCTTC. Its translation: CASREAGGPFNEQFF.

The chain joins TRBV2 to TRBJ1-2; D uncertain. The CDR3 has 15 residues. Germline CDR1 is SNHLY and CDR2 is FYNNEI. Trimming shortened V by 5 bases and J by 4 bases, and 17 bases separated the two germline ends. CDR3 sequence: CASSSKEAAPYGYTF. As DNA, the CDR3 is TGTGCCAGCAGTTCCAAGGAGGCGGCTCCCTATGGCTACACCTTC. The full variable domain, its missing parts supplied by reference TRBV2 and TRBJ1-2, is EPEVTQTPSHQVTQMGQEVILRCVPISNHLYFYWYRQILGQKVEFLVSFYNNEISEKSEIFDDQFSVERPDGSNFTLKIRSTKLEDSAMYFCASSSKEAAPYGYTFGSGTRLTVV.

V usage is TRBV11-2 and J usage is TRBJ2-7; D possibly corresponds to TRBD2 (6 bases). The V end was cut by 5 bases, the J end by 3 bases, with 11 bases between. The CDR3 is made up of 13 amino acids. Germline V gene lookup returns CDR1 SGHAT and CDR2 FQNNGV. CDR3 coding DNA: TGTGCCAGCAGCCCGCTGGGGGGCTACGAGCAGTACTTC. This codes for CASSPLGGYEQYF.

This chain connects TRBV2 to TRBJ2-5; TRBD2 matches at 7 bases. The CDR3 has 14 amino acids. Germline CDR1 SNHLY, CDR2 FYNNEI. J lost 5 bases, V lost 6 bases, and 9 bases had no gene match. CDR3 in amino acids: CASRNPGLGETQYF. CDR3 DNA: TGTGCCAGCAGGAACCCTGGACTAGGGGAGACCCAGTACTTC.

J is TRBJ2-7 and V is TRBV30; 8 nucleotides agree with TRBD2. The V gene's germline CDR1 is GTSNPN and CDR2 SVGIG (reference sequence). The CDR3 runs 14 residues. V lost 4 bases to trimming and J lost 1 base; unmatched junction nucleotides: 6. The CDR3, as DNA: TGTGCCTGGACCTATAGCGGGAAATCCTACGAGCAGTACTTC. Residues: CAWTYSGKSYEQYF.

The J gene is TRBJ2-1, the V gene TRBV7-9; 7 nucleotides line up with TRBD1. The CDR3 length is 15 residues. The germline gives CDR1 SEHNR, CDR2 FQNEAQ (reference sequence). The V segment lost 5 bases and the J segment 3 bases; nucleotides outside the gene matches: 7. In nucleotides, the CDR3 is TGTGCCAGCAGCCCCGACAGGGCCGTCTACAATGAGCAGTTCTTC. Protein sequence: CASSPDRAVYNEQFF.

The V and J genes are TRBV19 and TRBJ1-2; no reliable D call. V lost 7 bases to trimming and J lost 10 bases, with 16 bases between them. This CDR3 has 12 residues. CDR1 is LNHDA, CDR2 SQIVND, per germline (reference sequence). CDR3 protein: CASIGSSEVYTF. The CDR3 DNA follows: TGTGCCAGTATAGGAAGCTCCGAGGTCTACACCTTC.

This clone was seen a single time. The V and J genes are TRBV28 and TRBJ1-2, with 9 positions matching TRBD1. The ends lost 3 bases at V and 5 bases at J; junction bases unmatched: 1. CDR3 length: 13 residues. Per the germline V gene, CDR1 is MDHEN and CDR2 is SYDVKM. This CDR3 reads CASSLGTGYGYTF. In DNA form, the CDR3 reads TGTGCCAGCAGTTTGGGGACAGGGTATGGCTACACCTTC.

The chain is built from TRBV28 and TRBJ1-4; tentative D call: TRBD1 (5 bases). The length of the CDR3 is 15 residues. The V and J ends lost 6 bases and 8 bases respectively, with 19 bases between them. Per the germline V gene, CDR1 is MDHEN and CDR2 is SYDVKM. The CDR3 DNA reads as TGTGCCAGCAGATCTATCATGGGGGGAGGCGAAAAACTGTTTTTT. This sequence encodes CASRSIMGGGEKLFF.

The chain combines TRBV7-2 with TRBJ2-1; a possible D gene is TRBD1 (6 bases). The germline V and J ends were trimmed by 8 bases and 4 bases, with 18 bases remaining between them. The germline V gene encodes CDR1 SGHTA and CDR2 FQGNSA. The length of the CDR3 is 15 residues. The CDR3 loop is CASDPSGQRYNEQFF. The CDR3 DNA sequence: TGTGCCAGCGACCCGAGCGGACAGAGGTACAATGAGCAGTTCTTC.

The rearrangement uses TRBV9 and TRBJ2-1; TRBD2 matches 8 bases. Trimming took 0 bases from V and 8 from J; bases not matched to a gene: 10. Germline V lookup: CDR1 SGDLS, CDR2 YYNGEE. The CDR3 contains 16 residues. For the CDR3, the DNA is TGTGCCAGCAGCGTAGTCCCCGGGACTAGATCGTATGAGCAGTTCTTC. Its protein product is CASSVVPGTRSYEQFF.

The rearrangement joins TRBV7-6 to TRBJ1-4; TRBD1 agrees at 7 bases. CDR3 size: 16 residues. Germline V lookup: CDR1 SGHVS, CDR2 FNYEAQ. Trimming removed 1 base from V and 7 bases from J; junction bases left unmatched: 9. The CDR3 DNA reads TGTGCCAGCAGCTTAGGAGGAGGGGGCGCCGGTGAAAAACTGTTTTTT. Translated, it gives CASSLGGGGAGEKLFF. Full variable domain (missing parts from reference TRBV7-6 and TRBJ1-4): GAGVSQSPRYKVTKRGQDVALRCDPISGHVSLYWYRQALGQGPEFLTYFNYEAQQDKSGLPNDRFSAERPEGSISTLTIQRTEQRDSAMYRCASSLGGGGAGEKLFFGSGTQLSVL.

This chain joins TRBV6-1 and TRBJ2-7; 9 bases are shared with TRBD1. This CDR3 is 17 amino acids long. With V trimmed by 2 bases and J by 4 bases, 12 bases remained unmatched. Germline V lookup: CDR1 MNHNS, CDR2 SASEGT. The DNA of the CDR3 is TGTGCCAGCAGTGAATTCCCGCCGGGACAGGGAATTTACGAGCAGTACTTC. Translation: CASSEFPPGQGIYEQYF.

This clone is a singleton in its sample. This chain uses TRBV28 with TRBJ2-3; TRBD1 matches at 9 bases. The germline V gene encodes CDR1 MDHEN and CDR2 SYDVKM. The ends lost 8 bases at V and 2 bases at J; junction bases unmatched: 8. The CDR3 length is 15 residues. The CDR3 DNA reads TGTGCCAGCCCTCCTAGACAGGGGGACACAGATACGCAGTATTTT. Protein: CASPPRQGDTDTQYF.

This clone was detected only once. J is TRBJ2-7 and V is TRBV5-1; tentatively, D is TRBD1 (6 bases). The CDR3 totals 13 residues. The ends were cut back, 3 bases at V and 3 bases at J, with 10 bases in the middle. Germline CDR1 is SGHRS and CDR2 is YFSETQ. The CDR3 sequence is CASSSLDSYEQYF. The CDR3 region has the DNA TGCGCCAGCAGCTCCCTGGACAGCTACGAGCAGTACTTC. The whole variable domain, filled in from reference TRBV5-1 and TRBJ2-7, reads KAGVTQTPRYLIKTRGQQVTLSCSPISGHRSVSWYQQTPGQGLQFLFEYFSETQRNKGNFPGRFSGRQFSNSRSEMNVSTLELGDSALYLCASSSLDSYEQYFGPGTRLTVT.

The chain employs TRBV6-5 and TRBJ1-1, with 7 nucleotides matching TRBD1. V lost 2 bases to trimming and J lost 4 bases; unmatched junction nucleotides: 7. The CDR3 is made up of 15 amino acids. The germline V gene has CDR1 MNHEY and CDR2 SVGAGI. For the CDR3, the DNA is TGTGCCAGCAGTTACGCCGACAGGGTAGGCACTGAAGCTTTCTTT. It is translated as CASSYADRVGTEAFF.

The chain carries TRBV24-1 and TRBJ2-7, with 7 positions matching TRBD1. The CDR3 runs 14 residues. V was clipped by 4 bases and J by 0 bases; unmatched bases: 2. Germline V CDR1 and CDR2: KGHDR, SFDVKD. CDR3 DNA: TGTGCCACCAGTGAGACAGGGAGCTCCTACGAGCAGTACTTC. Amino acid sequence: CATSETGSSYEQYF.

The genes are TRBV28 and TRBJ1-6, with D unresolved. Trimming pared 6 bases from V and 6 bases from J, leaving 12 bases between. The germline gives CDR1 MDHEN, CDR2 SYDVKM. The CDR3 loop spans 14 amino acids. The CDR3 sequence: CASSGIQPNSPLHF. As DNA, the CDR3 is TGTGCCAGCAGCGGGATACAACCTAATTCACCCCTCCACTTT.

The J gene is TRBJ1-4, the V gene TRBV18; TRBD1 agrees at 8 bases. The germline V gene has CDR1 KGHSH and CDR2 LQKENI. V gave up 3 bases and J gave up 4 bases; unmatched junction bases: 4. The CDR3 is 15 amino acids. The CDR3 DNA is TGTGCCAGCTCACCGACAGGGGCCCTTAATGAAAAACTGTTTTTT. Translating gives CASSPTGALNEKLFF.

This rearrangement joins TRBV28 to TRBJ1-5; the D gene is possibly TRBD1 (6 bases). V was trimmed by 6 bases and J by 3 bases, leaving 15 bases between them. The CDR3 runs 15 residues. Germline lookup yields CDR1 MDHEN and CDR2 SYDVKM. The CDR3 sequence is CASSLEGVDNQPQHF. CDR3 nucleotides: TGTGCCAGCAGCCTAGAGGGGGTCGACAATCAGCCCCAGCATTTT.

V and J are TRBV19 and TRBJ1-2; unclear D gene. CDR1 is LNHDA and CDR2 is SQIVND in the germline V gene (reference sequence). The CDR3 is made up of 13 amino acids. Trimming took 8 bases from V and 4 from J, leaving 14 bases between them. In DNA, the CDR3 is TGTGCCAGTGCACTTCGGGAGGGCTATGGCTACACCTTC. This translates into CASALREGYGYTF.

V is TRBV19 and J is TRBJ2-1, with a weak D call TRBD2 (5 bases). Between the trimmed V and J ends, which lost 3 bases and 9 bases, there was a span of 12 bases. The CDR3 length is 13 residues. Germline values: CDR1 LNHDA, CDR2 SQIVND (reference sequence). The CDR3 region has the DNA TGTGCCAGTAGTATCGGTTCGGGGAGTGAGCAGTTCTTC. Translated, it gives CASSIGSGSEQFF.

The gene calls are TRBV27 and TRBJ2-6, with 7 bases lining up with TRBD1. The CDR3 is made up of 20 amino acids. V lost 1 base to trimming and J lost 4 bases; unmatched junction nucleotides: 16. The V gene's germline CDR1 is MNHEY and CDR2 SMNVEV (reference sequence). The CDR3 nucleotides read TGTGCCAGCAGTTTATGGGGGCCCGTTGACAGGGCTCCCGGGGCCAACGTCCTGACTTTC. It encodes CASSLWGPVDRAPGANVLTF.

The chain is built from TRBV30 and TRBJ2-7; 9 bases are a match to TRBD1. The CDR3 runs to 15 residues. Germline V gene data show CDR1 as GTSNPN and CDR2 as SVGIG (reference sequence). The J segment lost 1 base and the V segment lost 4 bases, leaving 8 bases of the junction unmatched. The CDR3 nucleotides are TGTGCCTGGAACCTCCCGGGACAGGGATCCTACGAGCAGTACTTC. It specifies CAWNLPGQGSYEQYF.

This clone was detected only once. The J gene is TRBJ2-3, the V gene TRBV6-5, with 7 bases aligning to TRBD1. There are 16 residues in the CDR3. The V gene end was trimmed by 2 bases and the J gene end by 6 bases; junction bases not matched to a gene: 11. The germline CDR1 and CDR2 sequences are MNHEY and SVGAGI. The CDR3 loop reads CASSYGRRGSEDTQYF. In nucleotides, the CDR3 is TGTGCCAGCAGTTACGGCCGCAGGGGGTCTGAGGATACGCAGTATTTT.

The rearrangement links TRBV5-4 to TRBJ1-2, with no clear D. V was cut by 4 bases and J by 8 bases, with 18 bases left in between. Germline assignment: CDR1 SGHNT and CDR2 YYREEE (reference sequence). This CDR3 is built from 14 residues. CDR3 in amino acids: CASSLPVGGSGYTF. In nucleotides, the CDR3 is TGTGCCAGCAGCCTGCCCGTTGGCGGGAGCGGCTACACCTTC.